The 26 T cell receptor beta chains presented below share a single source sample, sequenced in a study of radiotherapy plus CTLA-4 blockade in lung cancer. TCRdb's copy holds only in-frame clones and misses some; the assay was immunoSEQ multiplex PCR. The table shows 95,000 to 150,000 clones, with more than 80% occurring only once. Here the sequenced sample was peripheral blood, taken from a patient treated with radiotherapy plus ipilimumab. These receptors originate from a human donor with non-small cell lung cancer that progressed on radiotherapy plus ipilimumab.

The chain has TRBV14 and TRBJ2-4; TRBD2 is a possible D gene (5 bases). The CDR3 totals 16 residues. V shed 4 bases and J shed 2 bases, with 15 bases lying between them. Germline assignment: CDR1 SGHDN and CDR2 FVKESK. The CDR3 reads CASSPPGVGSKNIQYF. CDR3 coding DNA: TGTGCCAGCAGCCCACCCGGGGTGGGGTCCAAAAACATTCAGTACTTC.

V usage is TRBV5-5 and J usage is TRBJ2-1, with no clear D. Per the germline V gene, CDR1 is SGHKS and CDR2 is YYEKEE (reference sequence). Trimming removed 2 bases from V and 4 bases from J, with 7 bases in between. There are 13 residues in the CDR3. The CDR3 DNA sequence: TGTGCCAGCAGCTTTGGGCTGTACAATGAGCAGTTCTTC. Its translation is CASSFGLYNEQFF.

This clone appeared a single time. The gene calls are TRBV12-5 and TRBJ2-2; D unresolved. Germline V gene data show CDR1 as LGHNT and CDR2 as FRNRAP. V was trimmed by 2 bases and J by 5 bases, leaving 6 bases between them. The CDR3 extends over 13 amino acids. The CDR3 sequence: CASGLISTGELFF. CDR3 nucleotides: TGTGCTAGTGGTTTGATCTCTACCGGGGAGCTGTTTTTT.

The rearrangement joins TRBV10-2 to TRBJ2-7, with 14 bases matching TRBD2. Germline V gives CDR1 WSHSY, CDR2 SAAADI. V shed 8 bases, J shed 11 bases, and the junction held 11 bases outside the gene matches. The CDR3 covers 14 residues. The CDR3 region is CASATGTSGSFKYF. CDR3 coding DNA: TGCGCCAGCGCGACCGGGACTAGCGGGAGTTTTAAGTACTTC.

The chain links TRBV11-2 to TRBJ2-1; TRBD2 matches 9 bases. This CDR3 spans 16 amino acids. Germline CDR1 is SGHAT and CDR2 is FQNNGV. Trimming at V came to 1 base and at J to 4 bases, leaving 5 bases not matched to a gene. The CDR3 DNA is TGTGCCAGCAGCTTAGTAGCGGGAGTCTTATACAATGAGCAGTTCTTC. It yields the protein CASSLVAGVLYNEQFF.

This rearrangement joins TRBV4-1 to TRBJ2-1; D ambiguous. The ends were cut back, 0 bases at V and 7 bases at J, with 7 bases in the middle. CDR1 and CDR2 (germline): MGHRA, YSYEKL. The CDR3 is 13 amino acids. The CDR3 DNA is TGCGCCAGCAGCCAAGATCGCCAGAATGAGCAGTTCTTC. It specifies CASSQDRQNEQFF.

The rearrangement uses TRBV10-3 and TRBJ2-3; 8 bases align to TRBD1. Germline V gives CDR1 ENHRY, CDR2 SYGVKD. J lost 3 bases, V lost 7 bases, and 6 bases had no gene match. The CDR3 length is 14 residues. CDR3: CAINGQGKTDTQYF. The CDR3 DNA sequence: TGTGCCATCAATGGACAGGGAAAGACAGATACGCAGTATTTT.

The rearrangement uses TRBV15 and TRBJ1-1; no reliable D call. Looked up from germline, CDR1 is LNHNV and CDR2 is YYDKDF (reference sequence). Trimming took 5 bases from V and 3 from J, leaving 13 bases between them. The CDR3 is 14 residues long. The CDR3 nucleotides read TGTGCCACCAGCGGCCCGTTGGGGTACACTGAAGCTTTCTTT. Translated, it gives CATSGPLGYTEAFF.

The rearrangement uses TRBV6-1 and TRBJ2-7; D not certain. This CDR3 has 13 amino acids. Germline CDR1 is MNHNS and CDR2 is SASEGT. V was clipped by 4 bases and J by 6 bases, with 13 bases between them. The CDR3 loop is CASSALPSGEQYF. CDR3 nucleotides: TGTGCCAGCAGTGCCCTCCCCTCCGGCGAGCAGTACTTC.

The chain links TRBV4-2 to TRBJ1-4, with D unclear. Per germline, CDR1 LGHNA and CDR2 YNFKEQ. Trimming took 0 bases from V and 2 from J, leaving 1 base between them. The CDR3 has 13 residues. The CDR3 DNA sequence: TGTGCCAGCAGCCAAGAGACTAATGAAAAACTGTTTTTT. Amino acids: CASSQETNEKLFF.

The CDR3 loop is CASSYSTQVEAFF. The CDR3 bases are TGTGCCAGCAGTTACTCGACCCAGGTCGAAGCTTTCTTT. This chain links TRBV6-6 with TRBJ1-1; no reliable D call. Germline V CDR1 and CDR2: MNHNY, SVGAGI (reference sequence). V lost 0 bases to trimming and J lost 8 bases, with 10 bases between them. CDR3 size: 13 residues.

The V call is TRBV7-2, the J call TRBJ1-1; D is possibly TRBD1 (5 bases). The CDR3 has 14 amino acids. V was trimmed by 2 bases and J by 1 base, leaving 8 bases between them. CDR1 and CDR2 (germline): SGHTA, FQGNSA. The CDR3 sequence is CASSLLGGNTEAFF. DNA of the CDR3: TGTGCCAGCAGCTTACTGGGGGGGAACACTGAAGCTTTCTTT. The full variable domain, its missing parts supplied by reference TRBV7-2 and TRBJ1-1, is GAGVSQSPSNKVTEKGKDVELRCDPISGHTALYWYRQSLGQGLEFLIYFQGNSAPDKSGLPSDRFSAERTGGSVSTLTIQRTQQEDSAVYLCASSLLGGNTEAFFGQGTRLTVV.

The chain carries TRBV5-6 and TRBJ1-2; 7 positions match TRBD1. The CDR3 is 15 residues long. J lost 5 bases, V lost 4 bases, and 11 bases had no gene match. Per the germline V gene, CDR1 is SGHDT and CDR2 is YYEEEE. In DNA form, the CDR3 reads TGTGCCAGCAGCACAACAGGGGTCTCTGGATATGGCTACACCTTC. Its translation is CASSTTGVSGYGYTF.

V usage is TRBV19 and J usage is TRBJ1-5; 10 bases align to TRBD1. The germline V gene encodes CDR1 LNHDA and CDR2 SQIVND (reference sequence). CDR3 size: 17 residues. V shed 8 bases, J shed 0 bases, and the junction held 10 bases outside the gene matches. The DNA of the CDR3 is TGTGCCAGTGCTCCGGGACAGGGGCTCTATAGCAATCAGCCCCAGCATTTT. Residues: CASAPGQGLYSNQPQHF.

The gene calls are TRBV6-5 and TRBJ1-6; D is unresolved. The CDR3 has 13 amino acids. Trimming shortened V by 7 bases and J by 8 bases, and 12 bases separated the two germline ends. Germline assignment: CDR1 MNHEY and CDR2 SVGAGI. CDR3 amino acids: CASNPNPDSPLHF. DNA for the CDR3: TGTGCCAGCAACCCCAACCCGGATTCACCCCTCCACTTT.

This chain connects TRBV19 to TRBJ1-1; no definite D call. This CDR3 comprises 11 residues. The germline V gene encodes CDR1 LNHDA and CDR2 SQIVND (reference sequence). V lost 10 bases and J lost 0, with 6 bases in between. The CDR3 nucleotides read TGTGCCACCCGACTGAACACTGAAGCTTTCTTT. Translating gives CATRLNTEAFF.

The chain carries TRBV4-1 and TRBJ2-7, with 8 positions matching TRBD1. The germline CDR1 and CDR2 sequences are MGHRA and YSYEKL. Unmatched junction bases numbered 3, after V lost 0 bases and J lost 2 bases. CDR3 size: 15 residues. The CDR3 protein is CASSQDDRGTYEQYF. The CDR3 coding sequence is TGCGCCAGCAGCCAAGACGACAGGGGAACCTACGAGCAGTACTTC.

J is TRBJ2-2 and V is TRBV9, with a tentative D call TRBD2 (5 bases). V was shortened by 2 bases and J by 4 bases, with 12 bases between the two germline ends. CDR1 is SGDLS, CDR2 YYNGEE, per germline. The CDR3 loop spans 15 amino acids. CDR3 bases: TGTGCCAGCAGCGTTTGGGGTGCGGGCACCGGGGAGCTGTTTTTT. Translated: CASSVWGAGTGELFF.

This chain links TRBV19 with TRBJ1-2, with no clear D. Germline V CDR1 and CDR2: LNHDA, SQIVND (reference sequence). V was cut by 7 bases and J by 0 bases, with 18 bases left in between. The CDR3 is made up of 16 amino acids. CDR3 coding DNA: TGTGCCAGTACATTCGGTCAGCGGCTTTCTAACTATGGCTACACCTTC. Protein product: CASTFGQRLSNYGYTF.

The CDR3 DNA reads as TGTGCCAGCTCACCGGGACAGAAAGAGACCCAGTACTTC. Translating gives CASSPGQKETQYF. J is TRBJ2-5 and V is TRBV18, with 7 bases identical to TRBD1. V was clipped by 3 bases and J by 3 bases; unmatched bases: 1. CDR1 is KGHSH and CDR2 is LQKENI in the germline V gene. The CDR3 runs to 13 residues.

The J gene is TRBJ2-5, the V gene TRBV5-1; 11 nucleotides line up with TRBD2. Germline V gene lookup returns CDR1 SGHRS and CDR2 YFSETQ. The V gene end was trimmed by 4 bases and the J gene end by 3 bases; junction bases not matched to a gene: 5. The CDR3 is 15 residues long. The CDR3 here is CASSKGTSGKETQYF. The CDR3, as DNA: TGCGCCAGCAGCAAAGGGACTAGCGGAAAAGAGACCCAGTACTTC.

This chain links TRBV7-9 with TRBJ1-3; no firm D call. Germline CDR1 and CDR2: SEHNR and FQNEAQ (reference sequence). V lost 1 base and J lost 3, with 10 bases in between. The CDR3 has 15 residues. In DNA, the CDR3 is TGTGCCAGCAGCTTAGAATTTGGGGTTGGAAACACCATATATTTT. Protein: CASSLEFGVGNTIYF.

The CDR3 bases are TGTGCCAGCAGCCCCCACCCCGCTAGCGGGGCCCGTAACGAGCAGTACTTC. Translating gives CASSPHPASGARNEQYF. This chain uses TRBV9 with TRBJ2-7; 9 bases line up with TRBD2. Germline lookup yields CDR1 SGDLS and CDR2 YYNGEE. There are 17 residues in the CDR3. With V trimmed by 4 bases and J by 5 bases, 16 bases remained unmatched.

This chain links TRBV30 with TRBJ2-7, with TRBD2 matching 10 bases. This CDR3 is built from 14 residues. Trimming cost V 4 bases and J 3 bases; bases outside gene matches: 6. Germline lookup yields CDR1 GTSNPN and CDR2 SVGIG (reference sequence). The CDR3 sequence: CAWNPGTSVYEQYF. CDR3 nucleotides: TGTGCCTGGAACCCCGGGACTAGCGTCTACGAGCAGTACTTC.

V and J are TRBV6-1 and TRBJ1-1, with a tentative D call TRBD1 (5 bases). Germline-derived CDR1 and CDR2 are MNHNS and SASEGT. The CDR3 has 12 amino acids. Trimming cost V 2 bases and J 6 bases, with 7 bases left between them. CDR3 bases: TGTGCCAGCAGTGAATCGGGGGCTGAAGCTTTCTTT. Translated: CASSESGAEAFF.

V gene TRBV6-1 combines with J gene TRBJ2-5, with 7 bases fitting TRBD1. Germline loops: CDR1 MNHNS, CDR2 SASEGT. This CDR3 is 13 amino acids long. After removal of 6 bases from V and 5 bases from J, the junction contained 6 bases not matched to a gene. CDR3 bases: TGTGCCAGCAGGACGGACAGGTGGGAGACCCAGTACTTC. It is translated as CASRTDRWETQYF.